The clone carrying this T cell receptor beta chain has ten or more counts. Its target is unknown. This record comes from a study of spatial heterogeneity in lung cancer. Single TCR cDNA molecules each had their own unique molecular identifier. TCRdb re-derived calls from the 5' RACE reads in MiXCR, one entry per CDR3 protein. The sample has around 48,000 distinct CDR3 sequences, approximately 5% seen once. Time point specified: sample taken at primary tumor resection. Sequencing of whole RNA from tumor, nontumor lung or frozen PBMC involved no sorting. The donor group consisted of roughly 70 patients who had untreated, early-stage non-small cell lung cancer. Study-wide points: There were more appearances of ubiquitous expanded tumor TCRs in blood at resection than at follow-up.

This CDR3 is 13 amino acids long. V dropped 6 bases and J dropped 1 base, with 11 bases sitting between them. Germline-derived CDR1 and CDR2 are DFQATT and SNEGSKA (reference sequence). The chain couples TRBV20-1 to TRBJ2-3, with D perhaps TRBD1 or TRBD2 (6 bases each). The sequence derives from a male donor with early-stage non-small cell lung cancer. The source material was PBMCs, sampled at surgery. CDR3 loop: CSAARGGTDTQYF. The DNA for the CDR3 is TGCAGTGCCGCGAGGGGGGGCACAGATACGCAGTATTTT.